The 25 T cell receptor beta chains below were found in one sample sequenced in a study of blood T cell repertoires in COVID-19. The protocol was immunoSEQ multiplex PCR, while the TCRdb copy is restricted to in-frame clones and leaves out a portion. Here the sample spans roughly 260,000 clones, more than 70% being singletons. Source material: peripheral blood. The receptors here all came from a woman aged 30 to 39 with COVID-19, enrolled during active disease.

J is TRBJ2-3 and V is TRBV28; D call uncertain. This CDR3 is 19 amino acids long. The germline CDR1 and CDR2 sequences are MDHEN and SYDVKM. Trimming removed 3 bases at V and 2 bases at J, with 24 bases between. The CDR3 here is CASSLNGPPRHSYTDTQYF. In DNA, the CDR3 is TGTGCCAGCAGTTTGAATGGGCCCCCCAGACACAGTTACACAGATACGCAGTATTTT.

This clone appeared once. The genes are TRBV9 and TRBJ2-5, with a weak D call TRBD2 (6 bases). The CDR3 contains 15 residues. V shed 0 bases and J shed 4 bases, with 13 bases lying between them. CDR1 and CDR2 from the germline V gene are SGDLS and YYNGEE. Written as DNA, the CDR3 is TGTGCCAGCAGCGTAGGGGTAGGGCGGGGAGAGACCCAGTACTTC. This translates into CASSVGVGRGETQYF.

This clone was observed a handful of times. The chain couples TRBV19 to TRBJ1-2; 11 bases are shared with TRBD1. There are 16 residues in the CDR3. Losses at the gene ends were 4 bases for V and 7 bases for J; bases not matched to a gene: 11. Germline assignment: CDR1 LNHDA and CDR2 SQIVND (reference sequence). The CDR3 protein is CASSSLSGQGASGYTF. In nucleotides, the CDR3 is TGTGCCAGTAGTAGCCTCTCCGGACAGGGGGCGAGTGGCTACACCTTC.

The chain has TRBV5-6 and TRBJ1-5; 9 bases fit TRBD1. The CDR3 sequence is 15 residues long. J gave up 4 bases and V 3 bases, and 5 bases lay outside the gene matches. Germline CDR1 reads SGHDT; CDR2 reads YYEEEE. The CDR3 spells CASSSDRGKNQPQHF. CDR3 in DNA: TGTGCCAGCAGCTCAGACAGGGGGAAAAATCAGCCCCAGCATTTT.

This chain's CDR3 is CASSGGTSGLYEQYF. Written as DNA, the CDR3 is TGTGCCAGCAGCGGAGGGACTAGCGGACTTTACGAGCAGTACTTC. The chain is built from TRBV5-5 and TRBJ2-7, with 11 bases that match TRBD2. Germline V gene lookup returns CDR1 SGHKS and CDR2 YYEKEE (reference sequence). V was pared by 4 bases and J by 4 bases, with 7 bases of the junction left unmatched. The CDR3 contains 15 residues.

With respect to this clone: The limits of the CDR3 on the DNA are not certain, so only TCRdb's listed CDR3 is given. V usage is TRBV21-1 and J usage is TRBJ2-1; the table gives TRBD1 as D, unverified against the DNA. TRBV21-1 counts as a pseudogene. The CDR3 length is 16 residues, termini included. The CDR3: CASSKVGTGAPNEQFF.

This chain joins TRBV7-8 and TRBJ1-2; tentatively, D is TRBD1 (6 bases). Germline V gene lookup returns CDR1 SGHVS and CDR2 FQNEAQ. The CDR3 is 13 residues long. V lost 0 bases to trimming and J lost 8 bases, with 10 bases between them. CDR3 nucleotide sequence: TGTGCCAGCAGCTTAGCTAGGGGGAGCGGCTACACCTTC. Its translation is CASSLARGSGYTF.

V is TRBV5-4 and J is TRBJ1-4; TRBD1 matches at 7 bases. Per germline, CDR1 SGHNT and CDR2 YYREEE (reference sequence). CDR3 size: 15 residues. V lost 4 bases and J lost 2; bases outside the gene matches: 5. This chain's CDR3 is CASSTMGQTNEKLFF. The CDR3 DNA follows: TGTGCCAGCAGCACAATGGGACAGACTAATGAAAAACTGTTTTTT.

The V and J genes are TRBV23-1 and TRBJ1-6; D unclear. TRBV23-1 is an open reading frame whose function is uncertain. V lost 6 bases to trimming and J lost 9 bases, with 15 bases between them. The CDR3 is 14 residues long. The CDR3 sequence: CASREVIGISPLHF. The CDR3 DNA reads TGCGCCAGCAGGGAGGTGATTGGTATTTCACCCCTCCACTTT.

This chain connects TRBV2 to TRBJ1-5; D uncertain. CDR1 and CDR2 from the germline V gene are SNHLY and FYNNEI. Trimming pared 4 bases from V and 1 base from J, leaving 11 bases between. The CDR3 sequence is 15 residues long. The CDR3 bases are TGTGCCAGCAGTGTAGTTGGCAGGAGCAATCAGCCCCAGCATTTT. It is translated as CASSVVGRSNQPQHF.

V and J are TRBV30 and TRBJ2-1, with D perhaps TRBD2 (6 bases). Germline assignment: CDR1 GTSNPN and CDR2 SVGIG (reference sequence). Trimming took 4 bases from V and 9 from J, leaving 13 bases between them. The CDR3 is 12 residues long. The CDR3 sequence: CAWKGSRGEQFF. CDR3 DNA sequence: TGTGCCTGGAAAGGTTCGCGGGGTGAGCAGTTCTTC. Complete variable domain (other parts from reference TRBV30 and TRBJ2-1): SQTIHQWPATLVQPVGSPLSLECTVEGTSNPNLYWYRQAAGRGLQLLFYSVGIGQISSEVPQNLSASRPQDRQFILSSKKLLLSDSGFYLCAWKGSRGEQFFGPGTRLTVL.

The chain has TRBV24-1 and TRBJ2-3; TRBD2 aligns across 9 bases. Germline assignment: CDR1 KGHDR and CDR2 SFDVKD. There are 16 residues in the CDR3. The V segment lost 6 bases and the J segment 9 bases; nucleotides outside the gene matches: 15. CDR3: CATSFSPSGRPATQYF. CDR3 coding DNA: TGTGCCACCAGTTTTTCTCCCAGCGGGAGGCCCGCCACGCAGTATTTT.

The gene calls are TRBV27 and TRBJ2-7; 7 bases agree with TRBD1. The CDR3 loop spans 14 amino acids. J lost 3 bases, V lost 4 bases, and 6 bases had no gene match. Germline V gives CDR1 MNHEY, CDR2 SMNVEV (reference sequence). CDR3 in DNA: TGTGCCAGCAGTTCCCGGGACAGCCACTACGAGCAGTACTTC. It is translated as CASSSRDSHYEQYF.

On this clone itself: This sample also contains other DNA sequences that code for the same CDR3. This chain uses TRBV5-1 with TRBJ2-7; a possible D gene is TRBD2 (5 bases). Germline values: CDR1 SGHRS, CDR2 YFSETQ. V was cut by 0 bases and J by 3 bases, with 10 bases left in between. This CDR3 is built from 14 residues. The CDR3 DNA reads TGCGCCAGCAGCTTGGGAAGCGGAAGCTACGAGCAGTACTTC. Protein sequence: CASSLGSGSYEQYF.

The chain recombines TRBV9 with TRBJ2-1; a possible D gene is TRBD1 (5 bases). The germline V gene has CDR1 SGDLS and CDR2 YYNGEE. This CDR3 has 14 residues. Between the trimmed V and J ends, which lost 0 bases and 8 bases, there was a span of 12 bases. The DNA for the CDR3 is TGTGCCAGCAGCGTAGGCCCCGCCAGGGATGAGCAGTTCTTC. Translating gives CASSVGPARDEQFF.

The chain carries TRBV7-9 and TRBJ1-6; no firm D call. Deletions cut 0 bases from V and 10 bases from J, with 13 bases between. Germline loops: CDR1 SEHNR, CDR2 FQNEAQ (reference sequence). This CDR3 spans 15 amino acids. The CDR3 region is CASSLALPRASPLHF. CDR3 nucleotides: TGTGCCAGCAGCTTAGCGCTACCCCGCGCATCACCCCTCCACTTT.

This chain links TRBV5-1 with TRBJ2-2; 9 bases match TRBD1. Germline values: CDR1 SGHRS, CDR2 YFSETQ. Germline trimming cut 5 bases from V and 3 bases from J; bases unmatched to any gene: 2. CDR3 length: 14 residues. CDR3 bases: TGCGCCAGCAGACAGGGGGCTGACACCGGGGAGCTGTTTTTT. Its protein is CASRQGADTGELFF.

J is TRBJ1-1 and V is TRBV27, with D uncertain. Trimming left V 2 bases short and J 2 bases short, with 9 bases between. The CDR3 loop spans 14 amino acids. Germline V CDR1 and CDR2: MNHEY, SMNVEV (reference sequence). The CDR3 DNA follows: TGTGCCAGCAGTTTAAGCGCAGACAACACTGAAGCTTTCTTT. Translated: CASSLSADNTEAFF.

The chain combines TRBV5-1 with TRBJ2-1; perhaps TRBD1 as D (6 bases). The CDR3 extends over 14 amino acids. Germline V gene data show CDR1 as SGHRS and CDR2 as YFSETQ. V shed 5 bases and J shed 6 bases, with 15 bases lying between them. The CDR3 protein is CASRPLQGPNEQFF. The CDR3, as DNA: TGCGCCAGCAGGCCGTTGCAGGGGCCCAATGAGCAGTTCTTC.

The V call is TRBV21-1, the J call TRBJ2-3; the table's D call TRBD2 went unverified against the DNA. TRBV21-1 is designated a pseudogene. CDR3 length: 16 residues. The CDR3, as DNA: TGTGCCAGCAGCAAAAGTTCTCGGGGGAGCACAGATACGCAGTATTTT. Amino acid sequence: CASSKSSRGSTDTQYF.

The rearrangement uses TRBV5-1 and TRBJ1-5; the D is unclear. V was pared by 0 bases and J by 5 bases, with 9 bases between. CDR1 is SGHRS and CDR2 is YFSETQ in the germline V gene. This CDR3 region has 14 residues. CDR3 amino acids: CASSLGGLDQPQHF. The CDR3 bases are TGCGCCAGCAGCTTGGGAGGGCTCGATCAGCCCCAGCATTTT.

As DNA, the CDR3 is TGTGCCAGCAGCTTCGGGACTCCCCATGGCAATGAGCAGTTCTTC. Amino acids: CASSFGTPHGNEQFF. The chain recombines TRBV5-4 with TRBJ2-1, with a possible D match to TRBD2 (6 bases). Germline values: CDR1 SGHNT, CDR2 YYREEE (reference sequence). This CDR3 is built from 15 residues. V was shortened by 2 bases and J by 6 bases, with 15 bases between the two germline ends.

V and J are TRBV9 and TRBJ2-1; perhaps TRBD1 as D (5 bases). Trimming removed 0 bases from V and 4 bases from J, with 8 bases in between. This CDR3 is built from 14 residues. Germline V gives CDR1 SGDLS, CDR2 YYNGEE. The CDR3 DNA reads TGTGCCAGCAGCGTAGGACAGATATACAATGAGCAGTTCTTC. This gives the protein CASSVGQIYNEQFF.

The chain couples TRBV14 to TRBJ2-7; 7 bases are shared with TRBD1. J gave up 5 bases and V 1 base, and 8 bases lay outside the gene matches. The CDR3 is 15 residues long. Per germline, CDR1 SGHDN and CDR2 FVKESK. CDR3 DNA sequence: TGTGCCAGCAGCCAAGGAAGAGGGGGCTATGACGAGCAGTACTTC. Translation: CASSQGRGGYDEQYF.

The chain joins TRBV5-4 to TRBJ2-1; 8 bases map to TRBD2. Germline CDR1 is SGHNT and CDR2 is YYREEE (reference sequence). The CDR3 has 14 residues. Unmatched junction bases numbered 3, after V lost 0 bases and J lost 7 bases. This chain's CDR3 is CASSLGLAMNEQFF. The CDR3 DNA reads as TGTGCCAGCAGCTTGGGACTAGCGATGAATGAGCAGTTCTTC.